What follows is one TCR beta chain and its context. Per the original data handling: Estimation of nucleated cell counts relied on the amplification of reference gene primers. Method: immunoSEQ multiplex PCR; TCRdb's copy keeps in-frame clones and lacks some. The DNA was the basis for D and trimming; V, J and clone size are from that table. The top ten clones hold roughly 8.3% of a sample with over 200,000 clones, more than 85% of them seen once. The sample is drawn from a study of blood T cell repertoires in COVID-19. Overall study context: Specimens from acute and convalescent COVID-19 originated in the United States, Italy and Spain. T cells, B-cell-depleted T cells, or PBMCs supplied cDNA or gDNA.

Everyone who took part was roughly 18 to 89 years old, and they came from about two dozen US areas. The length of the CDR3 is 16 residues. Germline CDR1 PRHDT, CDR2 FYEKMQ (reference sequence). The junction had 10 bases not matched to a gene; V was cut back by 5 bases and J by 2 bases. The J gene is TRBJ2-7, the V gene TRBV13, with 9 bases fitting TRBD1. The sample comprised PBMCs or T cells enriched from blood (not recorded which). This sequence originates from a man aged 35 to 55 who had recovered from COVID-19. The CDR3 loop reads CASSREQGAKTYEQYF. The CDR3 DNA follows: TGTGCCAGCAGCCGGGAACAGGGGGCCAAAACCTACGAGCAGTACTTC.